The present T cell receptor beta chain was sequenced within a study of blood T cells in healthy people across ages. Concerning this clonotype: Its cognate antigen is unknown.

It was with a sample-barcoded 5' primer and a J-beta primer mix that a second PCR of roughly 7 to 12 cycles was run. One entry per CDR3 protein, called by TCRdb with MiXCR from the 5' RACE reads. The data show over 1,500,000 distinct CDR3 sequences, with about 39% seen just once and more than 20% held by the top ten. Germline CDR1 is ENHRY and CDR2 is SYGVKD. J was trimmed by 8 bases and V by 6 bases; bases with no gene match: 10. CDR3 length equals 14 residues. Study-level findings and limits: Older age went with lower TCR beta diversity per million T cells, in a roughly linear way. Naive CD4+ cells and diversity were both higher in long-lived donors than in aged donors.

This sequence joins TRBV10-3 and TRBJ2-4; the match to TRBD1 covers 7 bases. Sample: blood. This receptor was taken from a human donor in good health. The CDR3 protein is CAISPDRNGYIQYF. The CDR3 coding sequence is TGTGCCATCAGCCCGGACAGGAACGGGTACATTCAGTACTTC.